This paragraph covers one T cell receptor beta chain sequence. Its antigen is undetermined. The J segment lost 4 bases and the V segment lost 6 bases, leaving 6 bases of the junction unmatched. The CDR3 runs 15 residues. This entry is derived from a study of post-analysis software for immune sequencing data. Study summary: Patients had relapsing-remitting, secondary progressive or progressive-relapsing multiple sclerosis; some lacked subtype.

Every TCR beta cDNA library bore unique molecular identifiers. With roughly 0.9 to 11 million T cells as the source, a few hundred thousand cDNA molecules resulted. TCRdb ran MiXCR on the PCR reads and lists one entry per CDR3 protein. This table has 150,000 to 200,000 distinct CDR3 sequences, around 28% appearing once. General study points: There were about 5 TRBV segments more frequent in patients than controls, and TRBV5-6, TRBV5-1 and TRBV20-1 were among them. Strong co-clustering by F measure was evident for samples that had been prepared in the same batch. Patients with multiple sclerosis recorded significantly lower normalized Chao1 diversity than controls, the study found.

The V and J genes are TRBV12-3 or TRBV12-4 and TRBJ2-2; 9 nucleotides match TRBD2. The receptor comes from a girl aged 10 to 17 with multiple sclerosis. Sequences were obtained from blood. The CDR3 is CASSGLASSTGELFF. The CDR3 DNA reads as TGTGCCAGCAGCGGACTAGCGAGCAGCACCGGGGAGCTGTTTTTT.